Following are 31 T cell receptor beta chains from one sample sequenced in a study of shared clonotypes between healthy human individuals. Only in-frame clones appear in the TCRdb table, and some are missing; sequencing was by immunoSEQ multiplex PCR. The top ten clones hold 15% to 20% of a sample with some 320,000 clones, around 86% of them seen once. The sequenced material came from memory CD8+ T cells sorted from blood. Described subset: CD45RO+ cells pooled with CCR7-negative TemRA cells. These receptors all come from a man in his late teens or twenties in good health.

Only one count was recorded for this clone. A read error may explain this, as a much larger clone is one base away. The CDR3 DNA is TGTGCCAGCAGCTGGGACATCTCCTACGAGCAGTACTTC. This encodes CASSWDISYEQYF. The chain uses TRBV9 and TRBJ2-7; TRBD1 might be the D (6 bases). The germline V gene encodes CDR1 SGDLS and CDR2 YYNGEE. CDR3 length equals 13 residues. The V end was cut by 4 bases, the J end by 0 bases, with 8 bases between.

This chain joins TRBV7-9 and TRBJ2-7, with 9 bases fitting TRBD1. Per germline, CDR1 SEHNR and CDR2 FQNEAQ (reference sequence). V shed 4 bases and J 2 bases; nucleotides not matched to a gene: 6. This CDR3 has 15 residues. The CDR3 nucleotides read TGTGCCAGCAGCTACTCCGGGACAGGGACCTACGAGCAGTACTTC. Translated: CASSYSGTGTYEQYF.

The chain combines TRBV27 with TRBJ2-3, with D possibly matching TRBD1 (8 bases). The CDR3 runs 14 residues. V gave up 7 bases and J gave up 5 bases, with 16 bases separating them. The germline gives CDR1 MNHEY, CDR2 SMNVEV (reference sequence). CDR3 protein: CASTVTGEGDTQYF. DNA of the CDR3: TGTGCCAGCACCGTGACAGGGGAGGGAGATACGCAGTATTTT.

The chain has TRBV11-2 and TRBJ1-2, with D unclear. Trimming removed 1 base from V and 4 bases from J, with 13 bases in between. This CDR3 contains 15 residues. CDR1 and CDR2 from the germline V gene are SGHAT and FQNNGV. CDR3 bases: TGTGCCAGCAGCTTAGCTCTGCCGTCTCTCTATGGCTACACCTTC. It translates to CASSLALPSLYGYTF.

Concerning this clone itself: Other DNA sequences from this sample encode an identical CDR3 as well. This sequence joins TRBV10-3 and TRBJ1-1; D unresolved. The CDR3 runs to 11 residues. Germline-derived CDR1 and CDR2 are ENHRY and SYGVKD. The germline V and J ends were trimmed by 4 bases and 4 bases, with 4 bases remaining between them. CDR3 coding DNA: TGTGCCATCAGTGTCGGCACTGAAGCTTTCTTT. Its translation is CAISVGTEAFF.

This sequence joins TRBV4-3 and TRBJ1-1; D not certain. Trimming left V 3 bases short and J 4 bases short, with 21 bases between. The CDR3 extends over 17 amino acids. CDR1 and CDR2 from the germline V gene are LGHNA and YSLEER. The CDR3, as DNA: TGCGCCAGCAGCCATGTCTTCACCCGAGGCGAGGGCACTGAAGCTTTCTTT. This encodes CASSHVFTRGEGTEAFF.

The genes are TRBV27 and TRBJ2-3, with D tentatively TRBD1 (5 bases). The CDR3 is 14 residues long. V lost 6 bases to trimming and J lost 5 bases, with 15 bases between them. CDR1 and CDR2 (germline): MNHEY, SMNVEV (reference sequence). The CDR3 loop reads CASRRQSQEDTQYF. CDR3 coding DNA: TGTGCCAGCAGGAGACAGTCCCAGGAAGATACGCAGTATTTT.

Comment on this clone: The sample holds other DNA sequences that translate to the same CDR3. This chain connects TRBV5-6 to TRBJ1-1; D unresolved. The germline V gene encodes CDR1 SGHDT and CDR2 YYEEEE. This CDR3 has 13 residues. Trimming took off 0 bases at V and 1 base at J, with 4 bases between the two ends. The CDR3 region is CASSLGPNTEAFF. The CDR3 coding sequence is TGTGCCAGCAGCTTGGGGCCGAACACTGAAGCTTTCTTT.

Notes on this clone: Distinct nucleotide sequences in the sample also encode this CDR3. V and J are TRBV27 and TRBJ1-5, with 8 bases fitting TRBD1. Per the germline V gene, CDR1 is MNHEY and CDR2 is SMNVEV (reference sequence). The V gene end was trimmed by 8 bases and the J gene end by 5 bases; junction bases not matched to a gene: 8. The CDR3 has 14 amino acids. In DNA, the CDR3 is TGTGCCAGCGGCCGTCAGGGGGCTGATCAGCCCCAGCATTTT. Translating gives CASGRQGADQPQHF.

The genes are TRBV28 and TRBJ2-5; D gene ambiguous. This CDR3 comprises 16 residues. The V gene's germline CDR1 is MDHEN and CDR2 SYDVKM. V was clipped by 2 bases and J by 4 bases, with 17 bases between them. CDR3 sequence (DNA): TGTGCCAGCAGTTTACCTGGGAACACTGGTAGAGAGACCCAGTACTTC. Encoded protein: CASSLPGNTGRETQYF.

This chain joins TRBV9 and TRBJ1-6, with D unresolved. V was trimmed by 6 bases and J by 0 bases, leaving 13 bases between them. The CDR3 has 16 amino acids. The germline V gene has CDR1 SGDLS and CDR2 YYNGEE. The CDR3 DNA sequence: TGTGCCAGCAACTCCCCTGGCAGCTCCTATAATTCACCCCTCCACTTT. Translation: CASNSPGSSYNSPLHF.

V and J are TRBV4-3 and TRBJ2-2, with D perhaps matching TRBD1 or TRBD2 (5 bases each). Trimming removed 1 base from V and 1 base from J, with 10 bases in between. The CDR3 has 16 residues. Germline-derived CDR1 and CDR2 are LGHNA and YSLEER. Here the CDR3 DNA reads TGCGCCAGCAGCCAAGGAGGGGTTCTGAACACCGGGGAGCTGTTTTTT. Protein: CASSQGGVLNTGELFF.

The chain couples TRBV18 to TRBJ1-1; 8 bases match TRBD1. Trimming cost V 7 bases and J 0 bases; bases outside gene matches: 4. The CDR3 spans 14 residues. The germline V gene has CDR1 KGHSH and CDR2 LQKENI. The CDR3, as DNA: TGTGCCAGCTGGCGACAGGGGTTGAACACTGAAGCTTTCTTT. It is translated as CASWRQGLNTEAFF.

Concerning this clone itself: The sample carries other DNA sequences with the same CDR3. The V and J genes are TRBV15 and TRBJ2-5; weak D call: TRBD2 (6 bases). V lost 3 bases and J lost 2, with 7 bases in between. This CDR3 has 13 residues. Germline V lookup: CDR1 LNHNV, CDR2 YYDKDF (reference sequence). CDR3 loop: CATSSGLQETQYF. For the CDR3, the DNA is TGTGCCACCAGCAGTGGACTACAAGAGACCCAGTACTTC.

This clone was seen once. The J gene is TRBJ1-2, the V gene TRBV28; D remains unclear. This CDR3 has 13 amino acids. The ends were cut back, 3 bases at V and 0 bases at J, with 5 bases in the middle. Germline CDR1 and CDR2: MDHEN and SYDVKM. CDR3 region: CASSFPANYGYTF. The CDR3 DNA reads TGTGCCAGCAGTTTTCCAGCTAACTATGGCTACACCTTC.

This chain links TRBV28 with TRBJ2-1; 7 bases are shared with TRBD2. The CDR3 has 15 amino acids. Germline CDR1 and CDR2: MDHEN and SYDVKM. J lost 6 bases, V lost 6 bases, and 11 bases had no gene match. The CDR3 DNA follows: TGTGCCAGCAGCCTTATAATGTCGGGGGGCAATGAGCAGTTCTTC. It specifies CASSLIMSGGNEQFF. The full variable domain, in which reference TRBV28 and TRBJ2-1 provide the parts outside the CDR3, is DVKVTQSSRYLVKRTGEKVFLECVQDMDHENMFWYRQDPGLGLRLIYFSYDVKMKEKGDIPEGYSVSREKKERFSLILESASTNQTSMYLCASSLIMSGGNEQFFGPGTRLTVL.

This chain joins TRBV27 and TRBJ2-7; D possibly matches TRBD1 or TRBD2 (5 bases each). CDR1 is MNHEY, CDR2 SMNVEV, per germline (reference sequence). The CDR3 runs to 16 residues. Trimming removed 5 bases at V and 0 bases at J, with 17 bases between. The DNA of the CDR3 is TGTGCCAGCAGTCCAACATCCGGGACGGTCTCCTACGAGCAGTACTTC. Protein sequence: CASSPTSGTVSYEQYF.

The chain has TRBV7-3 and TRBJ2-1; possibly TRBD1 or TRBD2 for D (5 bases each). V was clipped by 0 bases and J by 9 bases, with 6 bases between them. This CDR3 has 12 amino acids. The germline V gene has CDR1 SGHTA and CDR2 FQGTGA. Here the CDR3 DNA reads TGTGCCAGCAGCTTAACAGGGACTGAGCAGTTCTTC. This codes for CASSLTGTEQFF.

The sample holds a few counts of this clone. V is TRBV4-2 and J is TRBJ1-1; D ambiguous. The V end lost 3 bases, the J end lost 5 bases, and 10 bases lay between the germline ends. The germline gives CDR1 LGHNA, CDR2 YNFKEQ. This CDR3 comprises 13 residues. CDR3 coding DNA: TGTGCCAGCAGCCAGGAATTATATACTGAAGCTTTCTTT. This translates into CASSQELYTEAFF.

This chain joins TRBV27 and TRBJ2-1; TRBD2 matches 9 bases. CDR1 and CDR2 from the germline V gene are MNHEY and SMNVEV (reference sequence). With V trimmed by 4 bases and J by 5 bases, 6 bases remained unmatched. This CDR3 region has 15 residues. The DNA for the CDR3 is TGTGCCAGCAGTTCCCCCCCTAGCGGGGACAATGAGCAGTTCTTC. It translates to CASSSPPSGDNEQFF.

The CDR3 reads CASSPTGDSNEKLFF. The CDR3 bases are TGTGCCAGCTCACCCACCGGGGATTCTAATGAAAAACTGTTTTTT. The chain employs TRBV18 and TRBJ1-4; D ambiguous. Germline CDR1 is KGHSH and CDR2 is LQKENI. Trimming shortened V by 3 bases and J by 3 bases, and 11 bases separated the two germline ends. The CDR3 extends over 15 amino acids. Supplemented by reference TRBV18 and TRBJ1-4, the full variable domain reads NAGVMQNPRHLVRRRGQEARLRCSPMKGHSHVYWYRQLPEEGLKFMVYLQKENIIDESGMPKERFSAEFPKEGPSILRIQQVVRGDSAAYFCASSPTGDSNEKLFFGSGTQLSVL.

The rearrangement joins TRBV5-1 to TRBJ2-7; possibly TRBD1 for D (5 bases). The CDR3 consists of 15 residues. V lost 4 bases and J lost 2, with 16 bases in between. Per germline, CDR1 SGHRS and CDR2 YFSETQ. CDR3 DNA: TGCGCCAGCAGCACAGGACGGAGCTTAACCTACGAGCAGTACTTC. Translated: CASSTGRSLTYEQYF.

The chain joins TRBV7-6 to TRBJ2-1; 9 bases match TRBD2. The CDR3 is made up of 14 amino acids. Looked up from germline, CDR1 is SGHVS and CDR2 is FNYEAQ. V shed 1 base, J shed 9 bases, and the junction held 4 bases outside the gene matches. The CDR3 loop reads CASSLEAREGEQFF. DNA of the CDR3: TGTGCCAGCAGCTTAGAGGCGCGGGAGGGTGAGCAGTTCTTC.

V usage is TRBV29-1 and J usage is TRBJ1-6; TRBD1 matches at 10 bases. This CDR3 comprises 20 residues. Germline V gene data show CDR1 as SQVTM and CDR2 as ANQGSEA. The CDR3 DNA reads TGCAGACGGGCCTCCCGCTATTACCTGACAGGGGGCAAGTATAATTCACCCCTCCACTTT. Translated: CRRASRYYLTGGKYNSPLHF.

The chain links TRBV7-6 to TRBJ2-5; D not resolved. CDR1 and CDR2 from the germline V gene are SGHVS and FNYEAQ. Trimming pared 5 bases from V and 1 base from J, leaving 14 bases between. CDR3 size: 15 residues. CDR3 sequence reads: CASSQGPRPQETQYF. The CDR3 bases are TGTGCCAGCAGCCAAGGGCCAAGACCCCAAGAGACCCAGTACTTC.

The chain employs TRBV4-3 and TRBJ2-6; unclear D gene. This CDR3 comprises 15 residues. Germline lookup yields CDR1 LGHNA and CDR2 YSLEER. V was clipped by 1 base and J by 0 bases, with 4 bases between them. In nucleotides, the CDR3 is TGCGCCAGCAGCCAAGGGGTCTCTGGGGCCAACGTCCTGACTTTC. Translating it yields CASSQGVSGANVLTF.

V is TRBV29-1 and J is TRBJ2-7; tentatively, D is TRBD2 (6 bases). Trimming shortened V by 3 bases and J by 5 bases, and 14 bases separated the two germline ends. Germline-derived CDR1 and CDR2 are SQVTM and ANQGSEA. The CDR3 is 13 residues long. The chain's CDR3 is CSVDVAGINEQYF. The CDR3, as DNA: TGCAGCGTTGATGTCGCGGGAATCAACGAGCAGTACTTC.

Only one count was recorded for this clone. The chain combines TRBV7-2 with TRBJ2-2; D is perhaps TRBD1 or TRBD2 (5 bases each). The germline V gene has CDR1 SGHTA and CDR2 FQGNSA. This CDR3 spans 13 amino acids. V lost 4 bases and J 7 bases, leaving 10 bases between the germline ends. CDR3 loop: CASSSLGDGELFF. In nucleotides, the CDR3 is TGTGCCAGCAGCTCCCTGGGGGACGGGGAGCTGTTTTTT.

Points on this clone: At the DNA level, this CDR3 is encoded by other sequences in the same sample as well. DNA of the CDR3: TGTGCCAGCAGCGTGGAGGGGCGCACAGATACGCAGTATTTT. This sequence encodes CASSVEGRTDTQYF. This sequence joins TRBV9 and TRBJ2-3; possible D gene TRBD2, 6 bases. Germline-derived CDR1 and CDR2 are SGDLS and YYNGEE. With 2 bases removed from V and 1 base from J, the gap between germline ends came to 8 bases. The CDR3 sequence is 14 residues long. Together with reference TRBV9 and TRBJ2-3, the CDR3 gives the full variable domain: DSGVTQTPKHLITATGQRVTLRCSPRSGDLSVYWYQQSLDQGLQFLIQYYNGEERAKGNILERFSAQQFPDLHSELNLSSLELGDSALYFCASSVEGRTDTQYFGPGTRLTVL.

A few counts support this clone. The rearrangement uses TRBV7-8 and TRBJ2-7; TRBD1 agrees at 10 bases. V trimming: 2 bases; J trimming: 6 bases; junction bases outside the gene matches: 7. CDR3 length: 15 amino acids. Per the germline V gene, CDR1 is SGHVS and CDR2 is FQNEAQ. The CDR3 nucleotides are TGTGCCAGCAGCTTATTAGCGACAGGGGGCAGCGAGCAGTACTTC. Translation: CASSLLATGGSEQYF.

The chain employs TRBV6-1 and TRBJ2-1; TRBD2 agrees at 9 bases. Unmatched junction bases numbered 15, after V lost 1 base and J lost 8 bases. Looked up from germline, CDR1 is MNHNS and CDR2 is SASEGT. This CDR3 is 18 amino acids long. This chain's CDR3 is CASSEEGWREGEEDEQFF. CDR3 nucleotide sequence: TGTGCCAGCAGTGAAGAGGGGTGGCGGGAGGGCGAGGAGGATGAGCAGTTCTTC.